This TCR beta chain was found in a study of blood T cell repertoires in COVID-19. Study processing details: Reference gene primer amplification gave nucleated cell count estimates. Method: immunoSEQ multiplex PCR; TCRdb's copy keeps in-frame clones and lacks some. That table is the source of V, J and clone size, and D and trimming were worked out from the DNA. The data contain around 250,000 clones, about 82% of them singletons. The CDR3 extends over 13 amino acids. Germline CDR1 is LGHDT and CDR2 is YNNKEL (reference sequence). The V end was cut by 0 bases, the J end by 5 bases, with 7 bases between.

The V gene is TRBV3-1 (or the pseudogene TRBV3-2), the J gene TRBJ2-5; possible D gene TRBD1, 6 bases. The sequence came from an older man with acute or convalescent COVID-19. Sequenced input: peripheral blood. CDR3 in amino acids: CASSQDTGETQYF. CDR3 bases: TGTGCCAGCAGCCAAGATACAGGGGAGACCCAGTACTTC.